The subject of this entry is one T cell receptor (beta chain). CDR1 and CDR2 from the germline V gene are GTSNPN and SVGIG (reference sequence). V was cut by 2 bases and J by 2 bases, with 16 bases left in between. The CDR3 is made up of 16 amino acids. In the authors' methods: Amplifying reference gene primers gave estimates of nucleated cell counts. Clones were read by immunoSEQ multiplex PCR, and TCRdb kept only the in-frame ones, dropping some. V and J calls plus clone size are reproduced from that table; the DNA served to infer D and trimming. The sample contains about 110,000 clones, around 80% of which appear only once. These data are taken from a study of blood T cell repertoires in COVID-19. On the study more broadly: COVID-19 samples, acute and convalescent, were from the United States, Italy and Spain. PBMCs, B-cell-depleted T cells, or T cells were the source of the cDNA or gDNA that made up the material.

The source of this sequence is a man aged 65 to 85 with active or convalescent COVID-19. The chain is built from TRBV30 and TRBJ2-1, with D perhaps matching TRBD2 (6 bases). Sequencing was performed on peripheral blood. CDR3 sequence (DNA): TGTGCCTGGAGTCTCACGCCTGGACTAACCTACAATGAGCAGTTCTTC. Amino acid sequence: CAWSLTPGLTYNEQFF.